The 7 T cell receptor beta chains presented below share a single source sample, sequenced in a study of blood T cell repertoires in COVID-19. The repertoire was sequenced with immunoSEQ multiplex PCR; TCRdb's copy has only in-frame clones and lacks some. The sample includes fewer than 200,000 clones, around 85% of them seen just once. The sample comprised peripheral blood. These receptors were collected from a man in his sixties who had recovered from COVID-19.

This clone was seen once. The chain uses TRBV6-5 and TRBJ2-7; 7 bases match TRBD1. With 2 bases clipped from V and 2 bases from J, the junction kept 3 bases outside the gene matches. This CDR3 is 14 amino acids long. The V gene's germline CDR1 is MNHEY and CDR2 SVGAGI. CDR3 sequence (DNA): TGTGCCAGCAGTTACGCCCAGGGGGCCTACGAGCAGTACTTC. Its protein is CASSYAQGAYEQYF.

This clone was counted only a few times. V and J are TRBV7-2 and TRBJ1-6; 7 bases fit TRBD1. The CDR3 sequence is 15 residues long. J lost 7 bases, V lost 5 bases, and 8 bases had no gene match. Germline V CDR1 and CDR2: SGHTA, FQGNSA. This CDR3 is CASSLRQGGNSPLHF. CDR3 DNA: TGTGCCAGCAGCCTTAGACAGGGTGGCAATTCACCCCTCCACTTT.

This clone was detected only once. V usage is TRBV7-3 and J usage is TRBJ2-3; D is unresolved. V lost 5 bases, J lost 0 bases, and 12 bases lay in between. This CDR3 is built from 15 residues. From germline, CDR1 is SGHTA and CDR2 FQGTGA. The CDR3 DNA sequence: TGTGCCAGCAGCCCAGGCAGGATTAGCACAGATACGCAGTATTTT. Translated, it gives CASSPGRISTDTQYF.

This chain joins TRBV4-3 and TRBJ1-2, with D unresolved. The V gene lost 1 base and the J gene lost 8 bases, with 17 bases spanning the gap. Germline V lookup: CDR1 LGHNA, CDR2 YSLEER. The CDR3 covers 15 residues. The CDR3 is CASSQVAGMAGGYTF. Here the CDR3 DNA reads TGCGCCAGCAGCCAAGTAGCCGGGATGGCGGGAGGCTACACCTTC.

This clone was seen only once. This rearrangement joins TRBV9 to TRBJ1-4; no definite D call. Germline assignment: CDR1 SGDLS and CDR2 YYNGEE. The CDR3 is 14 residues long. Trimming removed 4 bases from V and 8 bases from J, with 15 bases in between. This CDR3 is CASSPERVREKLFF. The CDR3 nucleotides are TGTGCCAGCAGCCCAGAGAGGGTGAGGGAAAAACTGTTTTTT.

The chain recombines TRBV7-8 with TRBJ1-2, with 10 bases identical to TRBD1. The V segment lost 5 bases and the J segment 5 bases; nucleotides outside the gene matches: 5. The V gene's germline CDR1 is SGHVS and CDR2 FQNEAQ. This CDR3 is built from 14 residues. CDR3 in DNA: TGTGCCAGCAGCCCCAGGACAGGGGGGTATGGCTACACCTTC. Translating it yields CASSPRTGGYGYTF.

The chain is built from TRBV11-2 and TRBJ1-1, with 8 bases lining up with TRBD1. The CDR3 has 14 residues. The ends lost 3 bases at V and 4 bases at J; junction bases unmatched: 4. In germline, CDR1 is SGHAT, CDR2 FQNNGV. The CDR3 loop reads CASSFQQGGTEAFF. The DNA of the CDR3 is TGTGCCAGCAGCTTCCAACAGGGGGGCACTGAAGCTTTCTTT. The full variable domain, in which reference TRBV11-2 and TRBJ1-1 provide the parts outside the CDR3, is EAGVAQSPRYKIIEKRQSVAFWCNPISGHATLYWYQQILGQGPKLLIQFQNNGVVDDSQLPKDRFSAERLKGVDSTLKIQPAKLEDSAVYLCASSFQQGGTEAFFGQGTRLTVV.